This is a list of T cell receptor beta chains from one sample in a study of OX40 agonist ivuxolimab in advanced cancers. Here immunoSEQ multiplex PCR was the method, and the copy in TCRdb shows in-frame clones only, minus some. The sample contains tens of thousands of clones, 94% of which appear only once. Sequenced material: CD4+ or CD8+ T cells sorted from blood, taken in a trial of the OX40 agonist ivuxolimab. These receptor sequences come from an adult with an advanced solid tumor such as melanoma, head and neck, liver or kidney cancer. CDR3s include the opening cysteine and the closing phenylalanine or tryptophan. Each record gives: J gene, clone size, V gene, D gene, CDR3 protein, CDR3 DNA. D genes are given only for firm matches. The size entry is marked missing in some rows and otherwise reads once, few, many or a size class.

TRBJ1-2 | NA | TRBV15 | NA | CATSRDRQPDNYGYTF | TGTGCCACCAGCAGAGATCGGCAACCGGATAACTATGGCTACACCTTC
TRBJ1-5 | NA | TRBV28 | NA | CAWGLNQPQHF | TGTGCGTGGGGGCTCAATCAGCCCCAGCATTTT
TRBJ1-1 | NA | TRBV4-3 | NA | CASSQDPGGNTEAFF | TGCGCCAGCAGCCAAGACCCGGGGGGGAACACTGAAGCTTTCTTT
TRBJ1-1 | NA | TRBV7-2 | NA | CASSLGAGAFF | TGTGCCAGCAGCTTAGGGGCTGGGGCTTTCTTT
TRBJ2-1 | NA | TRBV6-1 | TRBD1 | CASSDSGTGNNEQFF | TGTGCCAGCAGTGATTCCGGGACAGGGAACAATGAGCAGTTCTTC
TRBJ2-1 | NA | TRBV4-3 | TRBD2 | CASSPYSSGSNEQFF | TGCGCCAGCAGCCCCTACTCTAGCGGGAGCAATGAGCAGTTCTTC
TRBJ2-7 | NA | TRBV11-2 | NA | CASSSWDYEQYF | TGTGCCAGCAGCTCATGGGACTACGAGCAGTACTTC
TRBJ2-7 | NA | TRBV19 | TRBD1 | CASSFDRGEQYF | TGTGCCAGTAGCTTCGACAGGGGCGAGCAGTACTTC
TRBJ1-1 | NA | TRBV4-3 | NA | CASSQSYPRVPEAFF | TGCGCCAGCAGCCAGTCCTATCCGAGGGTTCCTGAAGCTTTCTTT
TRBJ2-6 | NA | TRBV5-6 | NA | CASSFDSGANVLTF | TGTGCCAGCAGCTTTGACTCTGGGGCCAACGTCCTGACTTTC
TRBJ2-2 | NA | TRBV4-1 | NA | CASEPQGQPYTGELFF | TGCGCCAGCGAGCCCCAGGGACAACCCTACACCGGGGAGCTGTTTTTT
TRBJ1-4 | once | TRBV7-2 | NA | CASSLSPGQTNEKLFF | TGTGCCAGCAGCTTATCACCAGGGCAGACTAATGAAAAACTGTTTTTT
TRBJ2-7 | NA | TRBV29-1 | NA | CSSRTAYEQYF | TGCAGCTCACGGACAGCCTACGAGCAGTACTTC
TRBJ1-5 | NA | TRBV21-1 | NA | CASSKVRDRRTSNQPQHF | TGTGCCAGCAGCAAAGTACGGGACAGAAGGACCAGCAATCAGCCCCAGCATTTT
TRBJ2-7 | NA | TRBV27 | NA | CASSSAGISRLVQYF | TGTGCCAGCAGTTCCGCTGGAATATCCCGATTAGTGCAGTACTTC
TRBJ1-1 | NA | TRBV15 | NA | CATSRESSTNTEAFF | TGTGCCACCAGCAGAGAATCATCCACGAACACTGAAGCTTTCTTT
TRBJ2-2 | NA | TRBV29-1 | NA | CSVVGAPNTGELFF | TGCAGCGTTGTCGGGGCCCCCAACACCGGGGAGCTGTTTTTT
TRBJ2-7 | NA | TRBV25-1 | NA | CASSDPALGGDEQYF | TGTGCCAGCAGTGACCCGGCTCTAGGGGGGGACGAGCAGTACTTC
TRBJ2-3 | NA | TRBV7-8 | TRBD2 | CASSLAPSGGDDTQYF | TGTGCCAGCAGCTTAGCCCCTAGCGGGGGGGATGATACGCAGTATTTT
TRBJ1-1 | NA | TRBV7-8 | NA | CASSPRLVLNTEAFF | TGTGCCAGCAGCCCTAGGTTGGTACTAAACACTGAAGCTTTCTTT
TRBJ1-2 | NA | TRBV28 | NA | CASRRTEVIYGYTF | TGTGCCAGCAGACGAACAGAGGTCATCTATGGCTACACCTTC
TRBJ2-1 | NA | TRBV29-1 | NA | CSANGISYNEQFF | TGCAGCGCCAACGGGATCTCCTACAATGAGCAGTTCTTC
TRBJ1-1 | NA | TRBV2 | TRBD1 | CASSEAHLTGGEAFF | TGTGCCAGCAGTGAAGCGCACCTGACAGGGGGTGAAGCTTTCTTT
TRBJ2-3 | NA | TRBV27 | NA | CASSSWEDTQYF | TGTGCCAGCAGTTCTTGGGAAGATACGCAGTATTTT
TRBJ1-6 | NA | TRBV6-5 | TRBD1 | CASSPGTGSLSPLHF | TGTGCCAGCAGCCCCGGGACAGGGTCATTGTCACCCCTCCACTTT
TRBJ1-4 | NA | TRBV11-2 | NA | CASSLDPGLGPLFF | TGTGCCAGCAGCTTAGACCCGGGTCTTGGACCACTGTTTTTT
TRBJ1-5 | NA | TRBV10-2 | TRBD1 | CASSLGQAHQPQHF | TGCGCCAGCAGTTTGGGACAGGCCCATCAGCCCCAGCATTTT
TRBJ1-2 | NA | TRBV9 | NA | CASSDGTGYGYTF | TGTGCCAGCAGCGACGGGACGGGTTATGGCTACACCTTC
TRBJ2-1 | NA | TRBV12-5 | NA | CASGSQVNEQFF | TGTGCTAGTGGTTCGCAGGTAAATGAGCAGTTCTTC
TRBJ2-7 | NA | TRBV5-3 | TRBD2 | CARSVTGLAEGGAYEQYF | TGTGCCAGAAGCGTGACGGGACTAGCGGAAGGCGGGGCTTACGAGCAGTACTTC
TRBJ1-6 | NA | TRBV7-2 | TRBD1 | CASSLEGAGNSPLHF | TGTGCCAGCAGCTTGGAGGGGGCCGGTAATTCACCCCTCCACTTT
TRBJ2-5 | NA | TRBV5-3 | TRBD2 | CARSPGTSGQETQYF | TGTGCCAGAAGCCCCGGGACTAGCGGCCAAGAGACCCAGTACTTC